The rows below give T cell receptor beta chains drawn from one sample of a study of shared clonotypes between healthy human individuals. TCRdb's table, derived via immunoSEQ multiplex PCR, lists solely in-frame clones and lacks some. The sample lists roughly 200,000 clones, 66% occurring once. Sequencing input: memory CD4+ T cells sorted from blood. Source of these receptors: a young man in good health. Both conserved end residues are trimmed from each CDR3.

j_call v_call cdr3_aa
TRBJ2-1 TRBV11-3 ASTEGLAAYNEQF
TRBJ2-5 TRBV5-1 ASRQGPLQETQY
TRBJ2-2 TRBV27 ASSFYRTGTGELF
TRBJ2-5 TRBV9 ASSVVQGGSETQY
TRBJ2-3 TRBV4-1 ASSRLAGEISTDTQY
TRBJ1-1 TRBV11-2 ASSLLGGGGTEAF
TRBJ1-5 TRBV2 ASGGQGLWLEPQH
TRBJ2-1 TRBV6-1 ASTASGAYNEQF
TRBJ1-2 TRBV5-6 ASSNRGGLYGYT
TRBJ1-1 TRBV21-1 ASSKGGWVLTEAF
TRBJ2-2 TRBV18 ASSEHSTKNTGELF
TRBJ2-7 TRBV9 ASSPRLAGRYEQY
TRBJ2-1 TRBV10-3 APHCGTRYNEQF
TRBJ1-2 TRBV7-2 ASSSNRDSSYGYT
TRBJ1-1 TRBV11-3 ASSSDRNTEAF
TRBJ1-1 TRBV5-6 ASKTTDRMNTEAF
TRBJ2-5 TRBV7-9 ASSPQETETQY
TRBJ1-3 TRBV6-6 ASSYPGQTSGNTIY
TRBJ1-5 TRBV7-8 ASSTTVGTGGNQPQH
TRBJ2-3 TRBV2 ASSQQTRGDTQY
TRBJ2-1 TRBV11-2 ASSRRGSYNEQF
TRBJ2-6 TRBV5-1 ASSSTTKDSGANVLT
TRBJ2-2 TRBV25-1 ASSELGRYTGELF